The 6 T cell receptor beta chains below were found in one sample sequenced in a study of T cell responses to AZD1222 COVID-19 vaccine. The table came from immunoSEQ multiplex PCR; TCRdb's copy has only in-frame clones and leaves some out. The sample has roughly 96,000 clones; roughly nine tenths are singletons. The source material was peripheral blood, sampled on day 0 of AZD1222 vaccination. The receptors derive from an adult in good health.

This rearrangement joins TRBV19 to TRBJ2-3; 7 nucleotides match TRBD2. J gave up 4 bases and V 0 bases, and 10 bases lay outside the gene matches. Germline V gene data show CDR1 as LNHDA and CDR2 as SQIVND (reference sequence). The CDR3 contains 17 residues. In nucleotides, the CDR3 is TGTGCCAGTAGTATAGACGCGGACTCCCGGGGGGCAGATACGCAGTATTTT. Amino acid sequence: CASSIDADSRGADTQYF.

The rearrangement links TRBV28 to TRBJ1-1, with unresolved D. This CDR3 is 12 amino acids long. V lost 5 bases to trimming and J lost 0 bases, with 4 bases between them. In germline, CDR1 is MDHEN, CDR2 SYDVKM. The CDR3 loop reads CASSPMNTEAFF. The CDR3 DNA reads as TGTGCCAGCAGTCCTATGAACACTGAAGCTTTCTTT.

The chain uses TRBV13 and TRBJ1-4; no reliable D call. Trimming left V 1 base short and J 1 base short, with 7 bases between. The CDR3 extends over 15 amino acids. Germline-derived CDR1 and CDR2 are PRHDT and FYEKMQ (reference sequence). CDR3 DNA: TGTGCCAGCAGCTTAGATCGGGGAACTAATGAAAAACTGTTTTTT. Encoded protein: CASSLDRGTNEKLFF.

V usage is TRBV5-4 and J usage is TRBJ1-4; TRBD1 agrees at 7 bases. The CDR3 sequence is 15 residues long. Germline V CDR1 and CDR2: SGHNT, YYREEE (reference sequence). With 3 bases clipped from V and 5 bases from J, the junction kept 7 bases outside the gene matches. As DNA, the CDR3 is TGTGCCAGCAGCTCGATCGGGACAGAGAATGAAAAACTGTTTTTT. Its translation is CASSSIGTENEKLFF.

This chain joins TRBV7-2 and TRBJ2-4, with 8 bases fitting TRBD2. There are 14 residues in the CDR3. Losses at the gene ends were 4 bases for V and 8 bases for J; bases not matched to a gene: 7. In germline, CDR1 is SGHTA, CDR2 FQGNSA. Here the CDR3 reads CASSSGTSRYIQYF. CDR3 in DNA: TGTGCCAGCAGCTCCGGGACTAGTAGATACATTCAGTACTTC.

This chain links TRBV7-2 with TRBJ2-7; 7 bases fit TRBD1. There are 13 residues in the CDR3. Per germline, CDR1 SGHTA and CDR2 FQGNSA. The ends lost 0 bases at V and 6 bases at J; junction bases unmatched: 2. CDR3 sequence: CASSLASGGEQYF. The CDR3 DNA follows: TGTGCCAGCAGCTTAGCATCAGGGGGCGAGCAGTACTTC.